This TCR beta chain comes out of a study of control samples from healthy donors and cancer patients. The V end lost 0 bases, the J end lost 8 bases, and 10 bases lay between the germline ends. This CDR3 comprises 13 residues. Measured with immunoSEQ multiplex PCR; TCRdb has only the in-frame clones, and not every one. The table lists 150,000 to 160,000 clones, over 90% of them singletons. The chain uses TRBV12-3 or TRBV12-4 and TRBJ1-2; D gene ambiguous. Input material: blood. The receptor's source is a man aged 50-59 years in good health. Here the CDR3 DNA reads TGTGCCAGCAGTTTAGCCCTGAAAAGAGGCTACACCTTC. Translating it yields CASSLALKRGYTF.